These 17 T cell receptor beta chains originate from one sample sequenced in a study of shared clonotypes between healthy human individuals (dated by TCRdb to 2020 to 2021). Library preparation was by the immunoSEQ multiplex PCR assay. The clones in this table, taken by TCRdb from immuneACCESS, are in-frame only. Not every clone is retained; where verified, under half of the shortfall comes from an unresolved V gene, and the cause of the rest is unknown. The sample table shows about 2.4 million clones, and around 94% are seen once. The biggest ten clones account for about 0.13% of the sample. Specimen: naive CD4+ T cells sorted from blood. The cell subset or site label of this sample denotes: CD45RA+ positively selected. The receptors come from a young man in good health.

The J gene is TRBJ2-3, the V gene TRBV11-2; perhaps TRBD1 as D (5 bases). Germline CDR1 and CDR2: SGHAT and FQNNGV. V shed 5 bases and J shed 3 bases, with 15 bases lying between them. The CDR3 totals 15 residues. CDR3 DNA sequence: TGTGCCAGCAGCCGGCAGGGTACTGAGACAGATACGCAGTATTTT. Its protein product is CASSRQGTETDTQYF.

This chain connects TRBV20-1 to TRBJ2-7, with D unclear. CDR1 DFQATT and CDR2 SNEGSKA come from the germline V gene (reference sequence). Trimming left V 3 bases short and J 5 bases short, with 8 bases between. The CDR3 runs 11 residues. The CDR3 nucleotides are TGCAGTGCTAGTCAAGGGAACGAGCAGTACTTC. This encodes CSASQGNEQYF.

V gene TRBV5-5 combines with J gene TRBJ1-4, with D unclear. Germline V gene data show CDR1 as SGHKS and CDR2 as YYEKEE (reference sequence). The CDR3 is made up of 13 amino acids. V lost 0 bases, J lost 8 bases, and 8 bases lay in between. CDR3: CASSLALGEKLFF. DNA for the CDR3: TGTGCCAGCAGCTTGGCGCTTGGGGAAAAACTGTTTTTT.

The V and J genes are TRBV5-4 and TRBJ1-6; D is possibly TRBD1 (5 bases). The CDR3 has 16 amino acids. V lost 4 bases, J lost 1 base, and 12 bases lay in between. Looked up from germline, CDR1 is SGHNT and CDR2 is YYREEE (reference sequence). CDR3 sequence: CASSEAGGSYNSPLHF. The CDR3, as DNA: TGTGCCAGCAGCGAGGCGGGGGGGTCCTATAATTCACCCCTCCACTTT. Using reference TRBV5-4 and TRBJ1-6 for the parts outside the CDR3, the full variable domain is ETGVTQSPTHLIKTRGQQVTLRCSSQSGHNTVSWYQQALGQGPQFIFQYYREEENGRGNFPPRFSGLQFPNYSSELNVNALELDDSALYLCASSEAGGSYNSPLHFGNGTRLTVT.

This chain connects TRBV7-9 to TRBJ1-6; unclear D gene. V lost 5 bases and J lost 6, with 17 bases in between. The CDR3 sequence is 16 residues long. Germline V lookup: CDR1 SEHNR, CDR2 FQNEAQ (reference sequence). In DNA form, the CDR3 reads TGTGCCAGCAGCCCTAGTTCGGTATATGGTAATTCACCCCTCCACTTT. Translation: CASSPSSVYGNSPLHF.

The chain carries TRBV7-9 and TRBJ2-5; 7 bases map to TRBD1. CDR3 size: 13 residues. Germline V lookup: CDR1 SEHNR, CDR2 FQNEAQ (reference sequence). J gave up 1 base and V 4 bases, and 0 bases lay outside the gene matches. The chain's CDR3 is CASSWTGQETQYF. The CDR3 DNA is TGTGCCAGCAGCTGGACAGGCCAAGAGACCCAGTACTTC.

V and J are TRBV15 and TRBJ2-3, with D maybe TRBD2 (6 bases). With 4 bases removed from V and 5 bases from J, the gap between germline ends came to 19 bases. CDR1 is LNHNV and CDR2 is YYDKDF in the germline V gene (reference sequence). The CDR3 covers 16 residues. The CDR3 nucleotides read TGTGCCACCAGCACCCCCTCTCCGGGAGTGGGAGATACGCAGTATTTT. The encoded protein is CATSTPSPGVGDTQYF.

The chain employs TRBV6-5 and TRBJ1-6; tentative D call: TRBD1 (5 bases). The CDR3 consists of 13 residues. Germline V CDR1 and CDR2: MNHEY, SVGAGI. Trimming took off 10 bases at V and 6 bases at J, with 13 bases between the two ends. Here the CDR3 DNA reads TGTGCCACGAGGGCAGGGACTAATTCACCCCTCCACTTT. It encodes CATRAGTNSPLHF.

This clone was seen once. The chain carries TRBV6-6 and TRBJ2-7; the D gene is possibly TRBD2 (5 bases). This CDR3 contains 13 residues. Per germline, CDR1 MNHNY and CDR2 SVGAGI (reference sequence). Between the trimmed V and J ends, which lost 4 bases and 3 bases, there was a span of 10 bases. Here the CDR3 reads CASSSGINYEQYF. The DNA of the CDR3 is TGTGCCAGCAGTTCCGGGATAAACTACGAGCAGTACTTC.

The chain is built from TRBV5-4 and TRBJ2-3, with 10 bases aligning to TRBD2. The CDR3 sequence is 16 residues long. The J segment lost 5 bases and the V segment lost 4 bases, leaving 10 bases of the junction unmatched. Germline V gene lookup returns CDR1 SGHNT and CDR2 YYREEE (reference sequence). The CDR3 bases are TGTGCCAGCAGCAAGCGGGAGGGTATCTCTCAAGATACGCAGTATTTT. This translates into CASSKREGISQDTQYF.

This clone appeared a single time. This chain joins TRBV10-2 and TRBJ2-7, with D possibly matching TRBD1 (6 bases). The V gene lost 3 bases and the J gene lost 4 bases, with 13 bases spanning the gap. The V gene's germline CDR1 is WSHSY and CDR2 SAAADI. This CDR3 has 14 residues. The DNA of the CDR3 is TGCGCCAGCAGTGAAAGCGGACAGTTATACGAGCAGTACTTC. Translating it yields CASSESGQLYEQYF.

This chain joins TRBV7-2 and TRBJ2-3; 7 bases match TRBD2. V shed 4 bases and J 2 bases; nucleotides not matched to a gene: 6. The CDR3 contains 15 residues. The germline CDR1 and CDR2 sequences are SGHTA and FQGNSA. The CDR3 coding sequence is TGTGCCAGCAGCTACTCTAGCGGACACACAGATACGCAGTATTTT. Protein: CASSYSSGHTDTQYF. Supplemented by reference TRBV7-2 and TRBJ2-3, the full variable domain reads GAGVSQSPSNKVTEKGKDVELRCDPISGHTALYWYRQSLGQGLEFLIYFQGNSAPDKSGLPSDRFSAERTGGSVSTLTIQRTQQEDSAVYLCASSYSSGHTDTQYFGPGTRLTVL.

The chain has TRBV9 and TRBJ2-5, with 7 nucleotides matching TRBD1. Unmatched junction bases numbered 10, after V lost 6 bases and J lost 5 bases. This CDR3 comprises 14 residues. CDR1 and CDR2 (germline): SGDLS, YYNGEE. The CDR3, as DNA: TGTGCCAGCACCCTAGGCATAGGGGGCGAGACCCAGTACTTC. Its translation is CASTLGIGGETQYF.

Here the CDR3 reads CASSVDTEAFF. The CDR3 DNA follows: TGTGCCAGCAGTGTCGACACTGAAGCTTTCTTT. The genes are TRBV28 and TRBJ1-1; D gene ambiguous. The CDR3 spans 11 residues. CDR1 MDHEN and CDR2 SYDVKM come from the germline V gene. V gave up 5 bases and J gave up 3 bases, with 4 bases separating them.

V is TRBV5-1 and J is TRBJ2-1; 10 nucleotides agree with TRBD2. The CDR3 length is 15 residues. V lost 4 bases and J lost 9; bases outside the gene matches: 10. Germline loops: CDR1 SGHRS, CDR2 YFSETQ. The CDR3 DNA is TGCGCCAGCAGCCGTGACGGGACTAGCGCCGTTGAGCAGTTCTTC. Translating gives CASSRDGTSAVEQFF.

Worth noting for this clone: This same CDR3 is encoded by further DNA sequences in the sample. The gene calls are TRBV5-1 and TRBJ2-3; tentative D call: TRBD1 (5 bases). Per germline, CDR1 SGHRS and CDR2 YFSETQ. This CDR3 contains 16 residues. V was trimmed by 2 bases and J by 1 base, leaving 14 bases between them. This CDR3 is CASSLGDREGTDTQYF. The CDR3 nucleotides read TGCGCCAGCAGCTTAGGCGACAGAGAGGGCACAGATACGCAGTATTTT. Combining the CDR3 with reference TRBV5-1 and TRBJ2-3 gives the whole variable domain KAGVTQTPRYLIKTRGQQVTLSCSPISGHRSVSWYQQTPGQGLQFLFEYFSETQRNKGNFPGRFSGRQFSNSRSEMNVSTLELGDSALYLCASSLGDREGTDTQYFGPGTRLTVL.

V is TRBV30 and J is TRBJ2-3; 10 nucleotides agree with TRBD2. The CDR3 consists of 16 residues. Germline CDR1 reads GTSNPN; CDR2 reads SVGIG (reference sequence). Trimming at V came to 3 bases and at J to 2 bases, leaving 8 bases not matched to a gene. CDR3 region: CAWSLGLAGVTDTQYF. The CDR3 DNA sequence: TGTGCCTGGAGCCTGGGGCTAGCGGGGGTCACAGATACGCAGTATTTT.